Listed below are T cell receptor beta chains from one sample, sequenced in a study of OX40 agonist ivuxolimab in advanced cancers. Repertoires were generated with immunoSEQ multiplex PCR, while TCRdb's copy carries only in-frame clones and drops some. The sample has under 200,000 clones, approximately 94% seen once. Sequences were derived from CD4+ or CD8+ T cells sorted from blood, sampled in a trial of the OX40 agonist ivuxolimab. These receptors all come from an adult with an advanced solid tumor such as melanoma, head and neck, liver or kidney cancer. The conserved cysteine and the conserved F or W are not part of the CDR3 here. Clone size is stated in some rows and not others, as once, few, many or a class when expanded.

cdr3_length clone_size v_call cdr3_aa
11 - TRBV7-2 AGGPYLWNEQF
12 - TRBV6-5 ACSPDRLERPQH
13 - TRBV11-3 ASSLEGRYTGELF
13 - TRBV6-6 ASNQPETSNQPQH
14 once TRBV6-6 ASSYSGQGYTDTQY
11 - TRBV6-5 ASRKGRLDTQY
10 few TRBV7-9 ASSLEGTTQY
14 - TRBV7-2 ASSLSFATSGNTIY
13 - TRBV5-1 ASSSGQGVTDTQY
14 - TRBV28 ASSFGAAYSNQPQH
13 - TRBV7-9 ASSLALPRGREQY
14 - TRBV4-1 ASSPGLSGTGNGYT
11 few TRBV10-3 AISATGAYEQY
15 - TRBV4-3 ASSQDGGGGPYNEQF
13 - TRBV7-2 ASSFDRGSYNEQF
14 - TRBV7-8 ASSHRAGGPGDTQY
13 - TRBV4-3 ASSPGDRLYTEAF
15 - TRBV5-1 ASRHPPGDTSTLTQY
11 - TRBV7-8 ASSVYRVEKLF
13 - TRBV9 ASSDRKGGTGELF
12 - TRBV5-1 ASSSSGGPYEQY
18 once TRBV27 ASSLYRSGRPSSGANVLT
13 - TRBV19 ASSIPGVAKNIQY
14 - TRBV9 ASSPTGAGRFYEAF
9 - TRBV19 ASGYPQPQH
10 - TRBV11-3 ASSAGGRGAF
11 few TRBV7-9 ASSASGVTEAF
12 once TRBV11-2 ASSLEYLTDTQY
12 - TRBV7-3 ASSSRGNTGELF
11 - TRBV18 ASSPNRDEGYT
13 - TRBV7-9 ASSNGQPGTSPQH
15 - TRBV27 ASSQRGLQYSNQPQH
12 - TRBV18 ASSPPSGNTEAF
17 - TRBV6-1 ASSEAVPGLVTVGETQY
10 - TRBV29-1 SVAHGGAEAF
14 - TRBV5-4 ASSPGLAGGEDTQY
10 - TRBV18 ASSPGVDEQF
16 - TRBV11-2 ASRAGTGPRAGNSPLH
13 few TRBV6-5 ASRPQTGANYGYT
14 - TRBV11-2 ASSLVGGLTNQPQH
11 - TRBV19 ASSIVAEETQY
13 - TRBV5-1 ASSSQGAIGNTIY
14 - TRBV7-6 ASSVAGESSYNEQF